This T cell receptor beta chain was documented in a study of T cells after yellow fever vaccination. Study as a whole: It was SMART-Seq v4 Ultra Low Input that prepared the fractions with low cell numbers.

Study-wide findings and caveats: Clones that expanded after primary vaccination mostly reappeared after the booster (around 96% CD4, approximately 85% CD8).

CDR1 SQVTM and CDR2 ANQGSEA come from the germline V gene. This CDR3 comprises 14 residues. V dropped 6 bases and J dropped 4; count of bases not matched to a gene: 8. In regard to this clonotype: Its target is unknown.

They built TCR cDNA with 5'RACE template switching, a step that put in a universal primer site and UMIs. One entry per CDR3 protein, called by TCRdb with MiXCR from the 5' RACE reads. The table includes about 400,000 distinct CDR3 sequences, roughly 6.2% detected once. The gene calls are TRBV29-1 and TRBJ1-4, with TRBD1 matching 7 bases. This receptor was identified in a man aged 25 to 40 who received the YFV17D yellow fever vaccine. Here the sequenced sample was PBMCs, taken 5 days after the yellow fever booster vaccination. The DNA of the CDR3 is TGCAGCGTGGCCGGGGGGACAGTTAATGAAAAACTGTTTTTT. Amino acids: CSVAGGTVNEKLFF.